These 23 T cell receptor beta chains were all obtained from the same sample, sequenced in a study of cytomegalovirus exposure and HLA in healthy donors. Primers included in the PCR were 60 Vbeta and 13 Jbeta primers. Repertoires were generated with immunoSEQ multiplex PCR, while TCRdb's copy carries only in-frame clones and drops some. The sample has 70,000 to 95,000 clones, 75% to 85% seen once. Sequencing input: PBMCs. Receptor source: a woman aged 25 to 45 in good health and CMV-seronegative.

The chain couples TRBV7-6 to TRBJ1-1, with a possible D match to TRBD1 (6 bases). CDR1 is SGHVS, CDR2 FNYEAQ, per germline. Trimming cost V 6 bases and J 5 bases, with 16 bases left between them. The CDR3 totals 14 residues. In nucleotides, the CDR3 is TGTGCCAGCAGTACAGGACAGTTAGGGACTGAAGCTTTCTTT. Protein product: CASSTGQLGTEAFF. The complete variable domain, with remaining parts taken from reference TRBV7-6 and TRBJ1-1, reads GAGVSQSPRYKVTKRGQDVALRCDPISGHVSLYWYRQALGQGPEFLTYFNYEAQQDKSGLPNDRFSAERPEGSISTLTIQRTEQRDSAMYRCASSTGQLGTEAFFGQGTRLTVV.

This chain links TRBV27 with TRBJ1-3; D call uncertain. V was shortened by 11 bases and J by 3 bases, with 11 bases between the two germline ends. Germline CDR1 and CDR2: MNHEY and SMNVEV (reference sequence). The CDR3 runs 12 residues. The CDR3 coding sequence is TGTGCCGCACAGCTTTTTGGAAACACCATATATTTT. It is translated as CAAQLFGNTIYF.

CDR3 loop: CASRGLYPNQPQHF. DNA for the CDR3: TGTGCCAGCAGGGGACTCTATCCAAATCAGCCCCAGCATTTT. The chain is built from TRBV28 and TRBJ1-5; tentatively, D is TRBD1 (5 bases). Germline V gene lookup returns CDR1 MDHEN and CDR2 SYDVKM. The germline V and J ends were trimmed by 6 bases and 4 bases, with 13 bases remaining between them. The length of the CDR3 is 14 residues.

This chain connects TRBV27 to TRBJ2-1; TRBD1 matches 7 bases. CDR3 length: 15 residues. V was pared by 4 bases and J by 3 bases, with 6 bases of the junction left unmatched. Germline V gene data show CDR1 as MNHEY and CDR2 as SMNVEV (reference sequence). The CDR3 protein is CASSSGTVFYNEQFF. The CDR3 DNA is TGTGCCAGCAGTTCCGGGACAGTCTTCTACAATGAGCAGTTCTTC.

This clone was counted a single time. The J gene is TRBJ2-1, the V gene TRBV5-1; the D is unclear. The CDR3 runs 15 residues. V shed 0 bases and J shed 5 bases, with 12 bases lying between them. Germline V CDR1 and CDR2: SGHRS, YFSETQ. The CDR3 sequence: CASSLGFGQDNEQFF. CDR3 DNA sequence: TGCGCCAGCAGCTTGGGATTCGGCCAGGACAATGAGCAGTTCTTC.

V gene TRBV19 combines with J gene TRBJ1-5; tentatively, D is TRBD1 (6 bases). Germline V gene sequence: CDR1 LNHDA, CDR2 SQIVND (reference sequence). V lost 0 bases to trimming and J lost 4 bases, with 13 bases between them. CDR3 length: 16 residues. The CDR3 DNA sequence: TGTGCCAGTAGTATAGAAGGGACAAGGAATAATCAGCCCCAGCATTTT. This gives the protein CASSIEGTRNNQPQHF.

Only a few counts were recorded for this clone. V gene TRBV25-1 combines with J gene TRBJ2-1, with TRBD2 matching over 14 bases. Per germline, CDR1 MGHDK and CDR2 SYGVNS. This CDR3 contains 13 residues. V gave up 4 bases and J gave up 13 bases; unmatched junction bases: 3. As DNA, the CDR3 is TGTGCCAGCAGTGGGGGACTAGCGGGAGCACAGTTCTTC. The encoded protein is CASSGGLAGAQFF.

This rearrangement joins TRBV19 to TRBJ2-5, with 10 bases fitting TRBD2. The J call may not be correct, given that the DNA end is closer to TRBJ2-7. Germline-derived CDR1 and CDR2 are LNHDA and SQIVND (reference sequence). There are 15 residues in the CDR3. Here the CDR3 DNA reads TGTGCCAGTAGTGGGGGGACTAGCGCGACCTACGAGCAGTACTTC. It yields the protein CASSGGTSATYEQYF.

The chain links TRBV9 to TRBJ1-1; TRBD1 might be the D (5 bases). This CDR3 comprises 16 residues. The ends were cut back, 0 bases at V and 5 bases at J, with 17 bases in the middle. Germline V CDR1 and CDR2: SGDLS, YYNGEE. For the CDR3, the DNA is TGTGCCAGCAGCGTAGAGATCGGTTTTAAGGGGACTGAAGCTTTCTTT. Translated, it gives CASSVEIGFKGTEAFF.

The chain uses TRBV15 and TRBJ2-7, with TRBD1 as a possible D gene (5 bases). Germline-derived CDR1 and CDR2 are LNHNV and YYDKDF (reference sequence). V lost 1 base, J lost 0 bases, and 16 bases lay in between. This CDR3 spans 17 amino acids. The CDR3 protein is CATSRGPREQSSYEQYF. The CDR3 bases are TGTGCCACCAGCAGAGGGCCCAGGGAACAGAGCTCCTACGAGCAGTACTTC.

The V call is TRBV7-2, the J call TRBJ2-3; no firm D call. V was cut by 2 bases and J by 3 bases, with 18 bases left in between. This CDR3 has 17 amino acids. CDR1 is SGHTA, CDR2 FQGNSA, per germline. This CDR3 is CASSLLSSGLPTDTQYF. The CDR3 DNA sequence: TGTGCCAGCAGCTTACTTAGTTCTGGGCTCCCTACAGATACGCAGTATTTT. Filled out from reference TRBV7-2 and TRBJ2-3, the complete variable domain reads GAGVSQSPSNKVTEKGKDVELRCDPISGHTALYWYRQSLGQGLEFLIYFQGNSAPDKSGLPSDRFSAERTGGSVSTLTIQRTQQEDSAVYLCASSLLSSGLPTDTQYFGPGTRLTVL.

The V gene is TRBV9, the J gene TRBJ1-3; tentatively, D is TRBD1 (5 bases). V was shortened by 4 bases and J by 5 bases, with 13 bases between the two germline ends. CDR1 SGDLS and CDR2 YYNGEE come from the germline V gene. The CDR3 has 14 residues. The CDR3 is CASSPQGIRNTIYF. The DNA of the CDR3 is TGTGCCAGCAGCCCCCAGGGTATAAGAAACACCATATATTTT.

This clone was counted between two and nine times. This chain uses TRBV9 with TRBJ2-5; 14 bases align to TRBD2. This CDR3 region has 16 residues. Per germline, CDR1 SGDLS and CDR2 YYNGEE. V shed 3 bases, J shed 2 bases, and the junction held 3 bases outside the gene matches. CDR3 DNA sequence: TGTGCCAGCAGCGAGGGGACTAGCGGGAGTCAAGAGACCCAGTACTTC. Translation: CASSEGTSGSQETQYF.

This rearrangement joins TRBV6-5 to TRBJ2-1, with 8 bases matching TRBD2. V lost 9 bases, J lost 9 bases, and 7 bases stayed unmatched. The CDR3 contains 12 residues. Germline V CDR1 and CDR2: MNHEY, SVGAGI. The CDR3 reads CASQAGAREQFF. As DNA, the CDR3 is TGTGCCAGTCAAGCGGGAGCCCGTGAGCAGTTCTTC.

This chain links TRBV19 with TRBJ2-2; D may be TRBD1 (6 bases). Trimming removed 3 bases from V and 5 bases from J, with 16 bases in between. In germline, CDR1 is LNHDA, CDR2 SQIVND (reference sequence). This CDR3 comprises 16 residues. CDR3 coding DNA: TGTGCCAGTAGTATCCTCCCAGGGGCGCGAACCGGGGAGCTGTTTTTT. Its protein product is CASSILPGARTGELFF.

The V call is TRBV25-1, the J call TRBJ1-2; maybe TRBD1 (6 bases). CDR3 length: 17 residues. With 0 bases removed from V and 6 bases from J, the gap between germline ends came to 20 bases. Germline-derived CDR1 and CDR2 are MGHDK and SYGVNS. This chain's CDR3 is CASSEYVAGDRFNGYTF. The CDR3 DNA reads as TGTGCCAGCAGTGAATATGTCGCAGGGGATCGTTTCAATGGCTACACCTTC.

This chain connects TRBV5-4 to TRBJ2-1; D is unclear. CDR1 is SGHNT and CDR2 is YYREEE in the germline V gene (reference sequence). V lost 4 bases to trimming and J lost 1 base, with 6 bases between them. The CDR3 length is 13 residues. The CDR3 nucleotides read TGTGCCAGCAGCCTCACTTCCTACAATGAGCAGTTCTTC. Translating gives CASSLTSYNEQFF.

This chain joins TRBV4-1 and TRBJ2-1; 13 positions match TRBD2. The CDR3 has 16 residues. Germline V gene lookup returns CDR1 MGHRA and CDR2 YSYEKL. The V and J ends lost 1 base and 6 bases, in that order; junction bases with no gene match: 3. The CDR3 region is CASSQVGLAGINEQFF. The CDR3, as DNA: TGCGCCAGCAGCCAAGTGGGACTAGCGGGAATCAATGAGCAGTTCTTC.

The rearrangement joins TRBV15 to TRBJ2-3; no reliable D call. CDR3 length: 14 residues. Germline-derived CDR1 and CDR2 are LNHNV and YYDKDF (reference sequence). Trimming removed 0 bases from V and 4 bases from J, with 8 bases in between. In nucleotides, the CDR3 is TGTGCCACCAGCAGAGATATGAGCGCAGATACGCAGTATTTT. This sequence encodes CATSRDMSADTQYF.

This rearrangement joins TRBV5-1 to TRBJ1-5; no definite D call. V lost 0 bases to trimming and J lost 4 bases, with 5 bases between them. The germline gives CDR1 SGHRS, CDR2 YFSETQ. The CDR3 consists of 13 residues. The CDR3 here is CASSLGENQPQHF. The DNA for the CDR3 is TGCGCCAGCAGCTTGGGAGAAAATCAGCCCCAGCATTTT. The whole variable domain, filled in from reference TRBV5-1 and TRBJ1-5, reads KAGVTQTPRYLIKTRGQQVTLSCSPISGHRSVSWYQQTPGQGLQFLFEYFSETQRNKGNFPGRFSGRQFSNSRSEMNVSTLELGDSALYLCASSLGENQPQHFGDGTRLSIL.

This chain links TRBV2 with TRBJ2-2; TRBD2 might be the D (6 bases). V was trimmed by 3 bases and J by 4 bases, leaving 12 bases between them. Germline V gene data show CDR1 as SNHLY and CDR2 as FYNNEI. The CDR3 loop spans 15 amino acids. The CDR3 nucleotides read TGTGCCAGCAGTGAGGTGGCGGGACTCACCGGGGAGCTGTTTTTT. Encoded protein: CASSEVAGLTGELFF.

A few counts support this clone. The chain joins TRBV5-6 to TRBJ2-1; 11 bases are a match to TRBD2. CDR3 size: 15 residues. Germline loops: CDR1 SGHDT, CDR2 YYEEEE. V was pared by 2 bases and J by 6 bases, with 4 bases of the junction left unmatched. The CDR3 protein is CASSLLAGAPNEQFF. CDR3 sequence (DNA): TGTGCCAGCAGCTTACTAGCGGGAGCGCCCAATGAGCAGTTCTTC.

A single count supports this clone. This chain's CDR3 is CASSPQTGGQETQYF. The CDR3 region has the DNA TGTGCCAGCTCACCACAGACAGGGGGGCAAGAGACCCAGTACTTC. The chain joins TRBV18 to TRBJ2-5, with 9 nucleotides matching TRBD1. J lost 2 bases, V lost 1 base, and 2 bases had no gene match. The germline V gene encodes CDR1 KGHSH and CDR2 LQKENI. The CDR3 spans 15 residues. The entire variable domain, with the rest obtained from reference TRBV18 and TRBJ2-5, is as follows: NAGVMQNPRHLVRRRGQEARLRCSPMKGHSHVYWYRQLPEEGLKFMVYLQKENIIDESGMPKERFSAEFPKEGPSILRIQQVVRGDSAAYFCASSPQTGGQETQYFGPGTRLLVL.